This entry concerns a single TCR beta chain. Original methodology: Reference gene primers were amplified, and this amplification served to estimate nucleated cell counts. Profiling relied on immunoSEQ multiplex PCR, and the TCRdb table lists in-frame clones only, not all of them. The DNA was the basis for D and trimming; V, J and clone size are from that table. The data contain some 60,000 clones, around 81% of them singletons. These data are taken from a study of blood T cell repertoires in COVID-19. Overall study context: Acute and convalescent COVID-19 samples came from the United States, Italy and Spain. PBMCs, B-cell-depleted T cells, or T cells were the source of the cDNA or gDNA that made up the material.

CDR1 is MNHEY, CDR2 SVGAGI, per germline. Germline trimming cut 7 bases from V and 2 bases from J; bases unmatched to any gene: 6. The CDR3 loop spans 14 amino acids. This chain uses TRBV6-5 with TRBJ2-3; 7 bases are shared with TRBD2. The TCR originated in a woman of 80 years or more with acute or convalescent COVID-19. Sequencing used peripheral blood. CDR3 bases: TGTGCCAGCACCACACTAGCGACCACAGATACGCAGTATTTT. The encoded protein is CASTTLATTDTQYF.